This T cell receptor (beta chain) was recorded in a study of T-cell memory formation after mild COVID-19. Study as a whole: TCR clusters mostly belonged to single donors. Study-wide results and limits: Among clones peaking at day 37 in the second wave, SARS-CoV-2 specificity remained unconfirmed.

Trimming removed 2 bases from V and 1 base from J; junction bases left unmatched: 3. The CDR3 spans 15 residues. Germline-derived CDR1 and CDR2 are LGHDT and YNNKEL (reference sequence). With respect to this clonotype: What it binds is unknown.

UMIs and sample barcodes were carried by the TCR alpha and TCR beta cDNA libraries that 5'RACE produced using constant-segment primers. Via MiXCR, TCRdb re-called the 5' RACE reads, giving one row per CDR3 protein. The table records a few hundred thousand distinct CDR3 sequences, 16% of them present only once. Sequenced sample: PBMCs or a T cell subset sorted from them (not recorded which). This receptor was obtained from a man aged 18 to 30 who had mild COVID-19 (a few samples of this study predate the infection). Cell type and time point are not known. The chain employs TRBV3-1 and TRBJ1-1; 8 bases align to TRBD1. DNA for the CDR3: TGTGCCAGCAGCCAATCCGGGACAGGGAACACTGAAGCTTTCTTT. This translates into CASSQSGTGNTEAFF. The whole variable domain, remainder taken from reference TRBV3-1 and TRBJ1-1, is DTAVSQTPKYLVTQMGNDKSIKCEQNLGHDTMYWYKQDSKKFLKIMFSYNNKELIINETVPNRFSPKSPDKAHLNLHINSLELGDSAVYFCASSQSGTGNTEAFFGQGTRLTVV.